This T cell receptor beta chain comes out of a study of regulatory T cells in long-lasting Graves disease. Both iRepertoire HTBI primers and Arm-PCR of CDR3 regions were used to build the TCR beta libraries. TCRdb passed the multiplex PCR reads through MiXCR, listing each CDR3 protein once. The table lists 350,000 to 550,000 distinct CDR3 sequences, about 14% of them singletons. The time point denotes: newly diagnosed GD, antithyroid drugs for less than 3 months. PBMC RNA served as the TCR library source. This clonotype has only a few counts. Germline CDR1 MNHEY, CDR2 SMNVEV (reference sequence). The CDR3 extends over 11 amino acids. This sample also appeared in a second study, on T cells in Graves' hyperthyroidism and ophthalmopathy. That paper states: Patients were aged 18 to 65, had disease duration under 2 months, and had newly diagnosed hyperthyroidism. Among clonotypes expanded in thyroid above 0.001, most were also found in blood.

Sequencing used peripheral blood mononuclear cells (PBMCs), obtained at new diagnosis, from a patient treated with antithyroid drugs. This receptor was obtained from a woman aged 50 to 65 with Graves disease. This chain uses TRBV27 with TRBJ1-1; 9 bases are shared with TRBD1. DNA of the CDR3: TGTACTGCGGGACAGGGTGCTGAAGCTTTCTTT. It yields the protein CTAGQGAEAFF.